The 30 T cell receptor beta chains below come from one sample, sequenced in a study of cytomegalovirus exposure and HLA in healthy donors. A multiplex PCR was run with 60 Vbeta primers and 13 Jbeta primers. Repertoires were generated with immunoSEQ multiplex PCR, while TCRdb's copy carries only in-frame clones and drops some. The sample includes approximately 90,000 clones, 65% to 85% seen only once; the top ten take around 3.4%. Input material: PBMCs. All receptors derive from a man in his forties or fifties in good health and CMV-seronegative.

The J gene is TRBJ2-1, the V gene TRBV7-9; 14 nucleotides align to TRBD2. The germline V gene has CDR1 SEHNR and CDR2 FQNEAQ (reference sequence). CDR3 length: 16 amino acids. J gave up 8 bases and V 5 bases, and 8 bases lay outside the gene matches. CDR3 DNA: TGTGCCAGCAGCCGGACCGGGACTAGCGGGGGTGATGAGCAGTTCTTC. This encodes CASSRTGTSGGDEQFF.

The chain couples TRBV6-4 to TRBJ2-1; 11 bases agree with TRBD2. Germline CDR1 is MRHNA and CDR2 is SNTAGT. V lost 2 bases, J lost 6 bases, and 3 bases stayed unmatched. The CDR3 loop spans 15 amino acids. Written as DNA, the CDR3 is TGTGCCAGCAGTGACAGCGGGACTAGCGGCAATGAGCAGTTCTTC. Amino acids: CASSDSGTSGNEQFF.

As DNA, the CDR3 is TGTGCCAGCAGCTTAGCCACAAATACGCCCCAGCATTTT. This translates into CASSLATNTPQHF. The chain employs TRBV11-1 and TRBJ1-5; D gene uncertain. The germline V gene has CDR1 SGHAT and CDR2 FQDESV (reference sequence). The CDR3 has 13 amino acids. The V end lost 0 bases, the J end lost 9 bases, and 9 bases lay between the germline ends.

This clone was seen more than once but under ten times. This sequence joins TRBV5-4 and TRBJ2-1; 9 bases agree with TRBD1. The CDR3 has 16 amino acids. Germline V lookup: CDR1 SGHNT, CDR2 YYREEE (reference sequence). V trimming: 0 bases; J trimming: 9 bases; junction bases outside the gene matches: 10. The chain's CDR3 is CASSLAGTGTGSEQFF. The CDR3, as DNA: TGTGCCAGCAGCTTGGCCGGGACAGGGACCGGTAGTGAGCAGTTCTTC. The variable domain in full, completed from reference TRBV5-4 and TRBJ2-1, reads ETGVTQSPTHLIKTRGQQVTLRCSSQSGHNTVSWYQQALGQGPQFIFQYYREEENGRGNFPPRFSGLQFPNYSSELNVNALELDDSALYLCASSLAGTGTGSEQFFGPGTRLTVL.

V is TRBV4-1 and J is TRBJ2-1; 10 bases agree with TRBD2. V shed 0 bases, J shed 5 bases, and the junction held 1 base outside the gene matches. Germline V gene lookup returns CDR1 MGHRA and CDR2 YSYEKL. The CDR3 is made up of 15 amino acids. The CDR3 DNA sequence: TGCGCCAGCAGCCAAGAAGGACTAGCGGACAATGAGCAGTTCTTC. Translating it yields CASSQEGLADNEQFF.

The CDR3 loop reads CASSTKGVGVEKLFF. CDR3 DNA: TGTGCCAGCAGTACCAAGGGGGTGGGTGTAGAAAAACTGTTTTTT. This chain connects TRBV5-4 to TRBJ1-4, with D perhaps matching TRBD1 (6 bases). This CDR3 contains 15 residues. Germline V CDR1 and CDR2: SGHNT, YYREEE (reference sequence). Trimming took off 5 bases at V and 8 bases at J, with 19 bases between the two ends.

The rearrangement uses TRBV9 and TRBJ2-3, with D possibly TRBD2 on 6 matching bases. CDR1 SGDLS and CDR2 YYNGEE come from the germline V gene. V dropped 0 bases and J dropped 6 bases, with 14 bases sitting between them. This CDR3 comprises 15 residues. CDR3 sequence: CASSVAGDVGDTQYF. CDR3 bases: TGTGCCAGCAGCGTAGCGGGGGACGTCGGGGATACGCAGTATTTT.

The rearrangement joins TRBV28 to TRBJ2-1, with TRBD1 matching over 8 bases. CDR1 and CDR2 from the germline V gene are MDHEN and SYDVKM. The V and J ends lost 5 bases and 8 bases, in that order; junction bases with no gene match: 14. The CDR3 extends over 16 amino acids. CDR3 bases: TGTGCCAGCAGTCCAGACCCAGGACAGGGTCCACATGAGCAGTTCTTC. This encodes CASSPDPGQGPHEQFF.

The gene calls are TRBV6-9 and TRBJ1-2; possibly TRBD1 for D (5 bases). Trimming took 1 base from V and 2 from J, leaving 14 bases between them. From germline, CDR1 is MNHGY and CDR2 SVAAGI. The CDR3 totals 16 residues. The CDR3 loop is CASSYYSTDTNYGYTF. CDR3 nucleotides: TGTGCCAGCAGTTATTATTCGACAGACACGAACTATGGCTACACCTTC.

This chain connects TRBV30 to TRBJ2-5; the D gene is possibly TRBD1 (6 bases). The CDR3 is 13 amino acids. Trimming removed 5 bases at V and 4 bases at J, with 14 bases between. Germline-derived CDR1 and CDR2 are GTSNPN and SVGIG (reference sequence). DNA for the CDR3: TGTGCCTGGGCTACAGGGTTACGAGAGACCCAGTACTTC. Protein: CAWATGLRETQYF.

The V call is TRBV28, the J call TRBJ1-1, with 8 bases lining up with TRBD1. This CDR3 has 15 residues. V trimming: 5 bases; J trimming: 1 base; junction bases outside the gene matches: 6. Looked up from germline, CDR1 is MDHEN and CDR2 is SYDVKM. The CDR3 DNA sequence: TGTGCCAGCAGTCCCCACGGGACAGGGAACACTGAAGCTTTCTTT. It specifies CASSPHGTGNTEAFF.

V and J are TRBV27 and TRBJ2-7, with 10 bases identical to TRBD1. Germline CDR1 MNHEY, CDR2 SMNVEV (reference sequence). The CDR3 extends over 16 amino acids. The junction had 9 bases not matched to a gene; V was cut back by 3 bases and J by 4 bases. The CDR3 DNA is TGTGCCAGCAGTTTCGACAGGGGGCGGTTGGTTTACGAGCAGTACTTC. This sequence encodes CASSFDRGRLVYEQYF.

The chain links TRBV2 to TRBJ2-7; possible D gene TRBD1, 5 bases. Germline CDR1 reads SNHLY; CDR2 reads FYNNEI. The CDR3 loop spans 15 amino acids. The V and J ends lost 7 bases and 0 bases respectively, with 16 bases between them. Written as DNA, the CDR3 is TGTGCCAGCACCCCTAGTAGGGGTAGCTCCTACGAGCAGTACTTC. Protein product: CASTPSRGSSYEQYF.

The V call is TRBV2, the J call TRBJ2-1; D may be TRBD2 (6 bases). This CDR3 spans 13 amino acids. Germline values: CDR1 SNHLY, CDR2 FYNNEI. V lost 6 bases and J 7 bases, leaving 13 bases between the germline ends. This CDR3 is CASRAGGNNEQFF. The CDR3 region has the DNA TGTGCCAGCAGGGCAGGCGGGAATAATGAGCAGTTCTTC.

The J gene is TRBJ1-1, the V gene TRBV27; D not resolved. V was pared by 7 bases and J by 0 bases, with 15 bases between. CDR1 is MNHEY and CDR2 is SMNVEV in the germline V gene (reference sequence). The CDR3 consists of 15 residues. The CDR3 loop reads CASKPRPGMNTEAFF. The CDR3 DNA is TGTGCCAGCAAACCCCGCCCGGGTATGAACACTGAAGCTTTCTTT.

V usage is TRBV7-8 and J usage is TRBJ2-1; D gene unclear. Trimming removed 1 base from V and 0 bases from J, with 4 bases in between. The germline V gene has CDR1 SGHVS and CDR2 FQNEAQ. This CDR3 comprises 14 residues. In DNA form, the CDR3 reads TGTGCCAGCAGCTTAGACAGCTCCTACAATGAGCAGTTCTTC. Its translation: CASSLDSSYNEQFF.

This chain links TRBV28 with TRBJ2-7; D unclear. Germline CDR1 reads MDHEN; CDR2 reads SYDVKM. Trimming took 3 bases from V and 0 from J, leaving 15 bases between them. This CDR3 spans 16 amino acids. CDR3 loop: CASSLSSLGHSYEQYF. The CDR3, as DNA: TGTGCCAGCAGTTTGTCATCCCTTGGGCACTCCTACGAGCAGTACTTC.

The rearrangement links TRBV2 to TRBJ1-3; D is unclear. The germline V and J ends were trimmed by 5 bases and 0 bases, with 8 bases remaining between them. CDR1 SNHLY and CDR2 FYNNEI come from the germline V gene. The CDR3 length is 14 residues. CDR3: CASSQAFSGNTIYF. CDR3 sequence (DNA): TGTGCCAGCAGTCAGGCGTTCTCTGGAAACACCATATATTTT.

The chain carries TRBV5-1 and TRBJ2-1, with D unresolved. V was shortened by 4 bases and J by 0 bases, with 11 bases between the two germline ends. Per the germline V gene, CDR1 is SGHRS and CDR2 is YFSETQ. CDR3 length: 15 amino acids. The CDR3: CASSPSISSYNEQFF. CDR3 nucleotides: TGCGCCAGCAGCCCTTCTATTAGCTCCTACAATGAGCAGTTCTTC.

The V gene is TRBV13, the J gene TRBJ1-2; possibly TRBD1 for D (5 bases). Germline V gene data show CDR1 as PRHDT and CDR2 as FYEKMQ (reference sequence). There are 17 residues in the CDR3. V lost 3 bases, J lost 4 bases, and 21 bases lay in between. The CDR3 DNA reads TGTGCCAGCAGCTTTTTGTTAGGGGAGGACCGGAGCTATGGCTACACCTTC. It specifies CASSFLLGEDRSYGYTF. The full variable domain, completed using reference TRBV13 and TRBJ1-2, is AAGVIQSPRHLIKEKRETATLKCYPIPRHDTVYWYQQGPGQDPQFLISFYEKMQSDKGSIPDRFSAQQFSDYHSELNMSSLELGDSALYFCASSFLLGEDRSYGYTFGSGTRLTVV.

This chain links TRBV2 with TRBJ2-3, with TRBD1 as a possible D gene (6 bases). In germline, CDR1 is SNHLY, CDR2 FYNNEI. Deletions cut 8 bases from V and 2 bases from J, with 14 bases between. The length of the CDR3 is 14 residues. CDR3 DNA: TGTGCCAGCCTCCGGGACATCAACACAGATACGCAGTATTTT. Its translation is CASLRDINTDTQYF. The whole variable domain, remainder taken from reference TRBV2 and TRBJ2-3, is EPEVTQTPSHQVTQMGQEVILRCVPISNHLYFYWYRQILGQKVEFLVSFYNNEISEKSEIFDDQFSVERPDGSNFTLKIRSTKLEDSAMYFCASLRDINTDTQYFGPGTRLTVL.

The chain has TRBV30 and TRBJ2-3; 11 nucleotides match TRBD1. Germline V gene lookup returns CDR1 GTSNPN and CDR2 SVGIG (reference sequence). This CDR3 region has 15 residues. J gave up 4 bases and V 2 bases, and 5 bases lay outside the gene matches. The CDR3 sequence: CAWSPGQGVPDTQYF. CDR3 sequence (DNA): TGTGCCTGGAGTCCGGGACAGGGGGTCCCAGATACGCAGTATTTT. Variable domain in full (rest from reference TRBV30 and TRBJ2-3): SQTIHQWPATLVQPVGSPLSLECTVEGTSNPNLYWYRQAAGRGLQLLFYSVGIGQISSEVPQNLSASRPQDRQFILSSKKLLLSDSGFYLCAWSPGQGVPDTQYFGPGTRLTVL.

The chain is built from TRBV7-9 and TRBJ2-1; no reliable D call. The length of the CDR3 is 13 residues. Looked up from germline, CDR1 is SEHNR and CDR2 is FQNEAQ (reference sequence). Trimming pared 4 bases from V and 5 bases from J, leaving 9 bases between. The CDR3 spells CASSWQNHNEQFF. The CDR3 region has the DNA TGTGCCAGCAGCTGGCAGAATCACAATGAGCAGTTCTTC.

The rearrangement joins TRBV6-1 to TRBJ1-6; D gene ambiguous. Trimming left V 4 bases short and J 0 bases short, with 10 bases between. The CDR3 consists of 16 residues. Germline-derived CDR1 and CDR2 are MNHNS and SASEGT. The CDR3 reads CASSVRQSSYNSPLHF. CDR3 sequence (DNA): TGTGCCAGCAGTGTCAGGCAGAGCTCCTATAATTCACCCCTCCACTTT.

The rearrangement uses TRBV6-5 and TRBJ2-1; TRBD2 aligns across 13 bases. V shed 4 bases and J 8 bases; nucleotides not matched to a gene: 8. CDR3 size: 16 residues. From germline, CDR1 is MNHEY and CDR2 SVGAGI. CDR3 DNA: TGTGCCAGCAGTTCCTTGGGACTAGCGGGATTCGATGAGCAGTTCTTC. Its protein is CASSSLGLAGFDEQFF.

In its sample, this clone was seen a few times. The rearrangement links TRBV4-1 to TRBJ2-7, with 9 bases matching TRBD2. Germline loops: CDR1 MGHRA, CDR2 YSYEKL. V dropped 2 bases and J dropped 0; count of bases not matched to a gene: 5. The CDR3 runs 16 residues. As DNA, the CDR3 is TGCGCCAGCAGCCAATTAGCGGGGGCCAACTCCTACGAGCAGTACTTC. It is translated as CASSQLAGANSYEQYF.

The rearrangement uses TRBV18 and TRBJ1-5, with unresolved D. The CDR3 consists of 17 residues. The germline V gene has CDR1 KGHSH and CDR2 LQKENI. V was trimmed by 3 bases and J by 3 bases, leaving 18 bases between them. The CDR3 is CASSPFLSGSVNQPQHF. The CDR3 DNA is TGTGCCAGCTCACCGTTTTTAAGTGGGAGTGTCAATCAGCCCCAGCATTTT.

The chain recombines TRBV29-1 with TRBJ2-7; possible D gene TRBD1, 7 bases. V lost 6 bases and J 7 bases, leaving 22 bases between the germline ends. In germline, CDR1 is SQVTM, CDR2 ANQGSEA. The CDR3 sequence is 14 residues long. The CDR3 DNA reads TGCAGCGTCGCCAGACAGGGACCCGGGGGTGAGCAGTACTTC. This translates into CSVARQGPGGEQYF.

This sequence joins TRBV14 and TRBJ2-4, with 12 bases identical to TRBD2. The germline gives CDR1 SGHDN, CDR2 FVKESK. The CDR3 extends over 16 amino acids. The junction had 6 bases not matched to a gene; V was cut back by 0 bases and J by 9 bases. CDR3 sequence (DNA): TGTGCCAGCAGCCAAGATACGACTAGCGGGAGACGCATTCAGTACTTC. It codes for CASSQDTTSGRRIQYF. Full variable domain (rest looked up from reference TRBV14 and TRBJ2-4): EAGVTQFPSHSVIEKGQTVTLRCDPISGHDNLYWYRRVMGKEIKFLLHFVKESKQDESGMPNNRFLAERTGGTYSTLKVQPAELEDSGVYFCASSQDTTSGRRIQYFGAGTRLSVL.

The chain combines TRBV7-2 with TRBJ1-2; 12 bases align to TRBD1. Germline-derived CDR1 and CDR2 are SGHTA and FQGNSA. V gave up 5 bases and J gave up 4 bases; unmatched junction bases: 8. This CDR3 comprises 16 residues. CDR3 nucleotide sequence: TGTGCCAGCAGCGCCAGGGACAGGGGGCTGGGCTATGGCTACACCTTC. It translates to CASSARDRGLGYGYTF.